This TCR beta chain was sequenced for a study of OX40 agonist ivuxolimab in advanced cancers. Study-level background: Melanoma, hepatocellular carcinoma, head and neck or renal cell cancer occurred in dose-escalation patients. Cohort: 82.7% men, mean age approximately 60, aged about 20 to 79. Study-wide findings and caveats: At 0.1 to 3.0 mg/kg and by week 6, clonal expansion occurred in CD4+ and CD8+ blood T cells.

The CDR3 extends over 15 amino acids. Germline assignment: CDR1 MNHEY and CDR2 SVGAGI. The V end was cut by 6 bases, the J end by 0 bases, with 11 bases between. For this clone: The target antigen is unknown.

Using immunoSEQ multiplex PCR, the repertoire was profiled, and TCRdb retains in-frame clones only, with some absent. Of tens of thousands of clones in the sample, about 85% were seen once. The chain links TRBV6-5 to TRBJ2-2, with a tentative D call TRBD1 (6 bases). The material sequenced was CD4+ or CD8+ T cells sorted from blood, taken in a trial of the OX40 agonist ivuxolimab. The source is an adult with an advanced solid tumor such as melanoma, head and neck, liver or kidney cancer. CDR3 DNA: TGTGCCAGCAGCAAAGCAGGGGCGAACACCGGGGAGCTGTTTTTT. It is translated as CASSKAGANTGELFF.